This T cell receptor (beta chain) was sequenced for a study of blood T cell repertoires in COVID-19. As originally analysed: Amplified reference gene primers provided the basis for estimating nucleated cell counts. The repertoire was sequenced with immunoSEQ multiplex PCR; TCRdb's copy has only in-frame clones and lacks some. D and trimming were read from the DNA, whereas the V and J calls and clone size are those reported in that table. In the table there are 50,000 to 65,000 clones, 65% to 85% of which are singletons. This CDR3 spans 13 amino acids. Germline CDR1 is SGHAT and CDR2 is FQNNGV. The trim removed 3 bases at V and 5 bases at J, leaving 2 bases unmatched.

Material: peripheral blood. This rearrangement joins TRBV11-2 to TRBJ2-5; 8 bases line up with TRBD2. The receptor's source is a human donor in a cohort sampled during active COVID-19. The CDR3 loop reads CASSFSGDETQYF. The CDR3 coding sequence is TGTGCCAGCAGCTTTAGCGGGGACGAGACCCAGTACTTC.